This T cell receptor (beta chain) was observed in a study of blood T cell repertoires in COVID-19. Study as a whole: Acute-phase and convalescent COVID-19 samples originated in the United States, Italy and Spain. PBMCs, B-cell-depleted T cells, or T cells provided the cDNA or gDNA that made up the material.

Method: immunoSEQ multiplex PCR; TCRdb's copy keeps in-frame clones and lacks some. The sample contains fewer than 400,000 clones, roughly 88% of which appear only once. The CDR3 totals 18 residues. From germline, CDR1 is LGHDT and CDR2 YNNKEL (reference sequence). V lost 7 bases, J lost 5 bases, and 22 bases stayed unmatched. Self-reported history from a screening survey and questionnaire set each donor's cohort. This TCR derives from a man between 25 and 39 years old who had recovered from COVID-19. The sample comprised PBMCs or T cells enriched from blood (not recorded which). This rearrangement joins TRBV3-1 (or the pseudogene TRBV3-2) to TRBJ2-5, with 7 bases matching TRBD1. The CDR3 protein is CASKSTSLRQGRRETQYF. CDR3 DNA: TGTGCCAGCAAGAGTACGTCCCTTAGACAGGGCCGGCGGGAGACCCAGTACTTC.